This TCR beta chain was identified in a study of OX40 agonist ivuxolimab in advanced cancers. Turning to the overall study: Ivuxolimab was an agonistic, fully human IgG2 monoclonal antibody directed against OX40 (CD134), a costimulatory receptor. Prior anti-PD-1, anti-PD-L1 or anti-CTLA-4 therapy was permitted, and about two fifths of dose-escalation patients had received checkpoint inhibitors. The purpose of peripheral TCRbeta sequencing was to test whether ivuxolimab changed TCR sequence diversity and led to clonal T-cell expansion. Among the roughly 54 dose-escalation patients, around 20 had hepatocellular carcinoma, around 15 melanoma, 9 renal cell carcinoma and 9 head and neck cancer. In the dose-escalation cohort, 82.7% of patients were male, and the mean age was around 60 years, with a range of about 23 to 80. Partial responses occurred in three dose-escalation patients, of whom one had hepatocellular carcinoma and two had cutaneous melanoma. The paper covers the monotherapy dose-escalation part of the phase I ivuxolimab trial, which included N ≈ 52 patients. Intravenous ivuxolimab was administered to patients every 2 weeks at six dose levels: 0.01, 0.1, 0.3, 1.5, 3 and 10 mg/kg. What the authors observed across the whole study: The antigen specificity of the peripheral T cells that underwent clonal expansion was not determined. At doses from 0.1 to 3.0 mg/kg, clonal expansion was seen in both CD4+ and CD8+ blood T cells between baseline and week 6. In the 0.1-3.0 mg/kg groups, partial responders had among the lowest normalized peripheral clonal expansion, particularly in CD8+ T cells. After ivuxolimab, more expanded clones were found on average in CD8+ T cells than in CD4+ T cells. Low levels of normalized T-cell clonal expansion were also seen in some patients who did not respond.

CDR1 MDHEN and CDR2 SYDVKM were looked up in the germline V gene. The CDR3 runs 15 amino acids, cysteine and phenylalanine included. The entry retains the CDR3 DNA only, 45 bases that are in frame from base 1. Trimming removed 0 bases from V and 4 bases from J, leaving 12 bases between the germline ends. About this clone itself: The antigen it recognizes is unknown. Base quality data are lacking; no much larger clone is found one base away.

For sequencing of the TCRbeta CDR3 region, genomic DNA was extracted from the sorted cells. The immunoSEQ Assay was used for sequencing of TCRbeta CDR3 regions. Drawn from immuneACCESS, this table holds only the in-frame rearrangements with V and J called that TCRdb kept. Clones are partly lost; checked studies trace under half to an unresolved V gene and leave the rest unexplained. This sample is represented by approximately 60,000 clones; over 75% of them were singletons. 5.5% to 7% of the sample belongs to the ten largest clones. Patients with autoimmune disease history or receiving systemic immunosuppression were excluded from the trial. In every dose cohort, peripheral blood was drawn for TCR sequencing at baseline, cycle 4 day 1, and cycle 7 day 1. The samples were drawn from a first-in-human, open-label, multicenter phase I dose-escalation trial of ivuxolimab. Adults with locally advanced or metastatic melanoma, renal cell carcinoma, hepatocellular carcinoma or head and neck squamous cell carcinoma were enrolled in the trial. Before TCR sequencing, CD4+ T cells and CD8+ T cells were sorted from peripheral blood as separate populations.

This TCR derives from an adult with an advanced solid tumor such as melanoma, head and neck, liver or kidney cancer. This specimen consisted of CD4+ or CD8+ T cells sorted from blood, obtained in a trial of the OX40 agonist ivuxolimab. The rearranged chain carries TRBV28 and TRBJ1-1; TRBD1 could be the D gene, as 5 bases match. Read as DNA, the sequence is TGTGCCAGCAGTTTATGGGGGGGAGAGGGCACTGAAGCTTTCTTT. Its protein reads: CASSLWGGEGTEAFF.